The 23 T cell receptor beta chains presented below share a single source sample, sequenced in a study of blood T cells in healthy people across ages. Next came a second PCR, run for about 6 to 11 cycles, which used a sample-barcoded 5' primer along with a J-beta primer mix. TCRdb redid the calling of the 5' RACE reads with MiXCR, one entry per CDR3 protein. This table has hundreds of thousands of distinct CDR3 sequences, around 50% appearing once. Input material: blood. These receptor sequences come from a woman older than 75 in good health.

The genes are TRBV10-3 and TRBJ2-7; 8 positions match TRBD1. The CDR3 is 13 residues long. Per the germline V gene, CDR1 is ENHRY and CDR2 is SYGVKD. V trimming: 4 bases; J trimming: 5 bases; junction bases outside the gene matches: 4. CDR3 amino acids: CAISGGTGDEQYF. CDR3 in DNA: TGTGCCATCAGTGGGGGGACAGGAGACGAGCAGTACTTC.

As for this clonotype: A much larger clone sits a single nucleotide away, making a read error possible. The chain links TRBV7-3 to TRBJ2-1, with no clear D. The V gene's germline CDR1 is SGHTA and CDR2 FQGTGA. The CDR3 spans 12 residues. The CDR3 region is CVSSSQRNEQFF. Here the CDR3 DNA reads TGTGTCAGCAGCTCCCAGAGGAATGAGCAGTTCTTC.

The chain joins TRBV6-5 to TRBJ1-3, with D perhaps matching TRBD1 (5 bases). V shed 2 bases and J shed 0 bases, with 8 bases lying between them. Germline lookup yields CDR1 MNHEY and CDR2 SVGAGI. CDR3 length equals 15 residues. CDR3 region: CASSYAGTSGNTIYF. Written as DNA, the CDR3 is TGTGCCAGCAGTTACGCAGGGACCTCTGGAAACACCATATATTTT.

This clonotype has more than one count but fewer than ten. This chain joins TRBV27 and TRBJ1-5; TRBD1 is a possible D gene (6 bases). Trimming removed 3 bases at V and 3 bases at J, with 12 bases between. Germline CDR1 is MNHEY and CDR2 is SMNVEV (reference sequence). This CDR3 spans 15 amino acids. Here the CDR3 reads CASSLGGGHNQPQHF. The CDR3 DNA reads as TGTGCCAGCAGTTTGGGAGGGGGACACAATCAGCCCCAGCATTTT.

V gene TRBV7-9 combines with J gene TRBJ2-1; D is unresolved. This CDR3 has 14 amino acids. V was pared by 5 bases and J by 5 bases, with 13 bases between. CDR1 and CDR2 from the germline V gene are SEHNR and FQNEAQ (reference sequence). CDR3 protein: CASSRVIRNNEQFF. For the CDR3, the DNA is TGTGCCAGCAGCCGGGTCATAAGGAACAATGAGCAGTTCTTC.

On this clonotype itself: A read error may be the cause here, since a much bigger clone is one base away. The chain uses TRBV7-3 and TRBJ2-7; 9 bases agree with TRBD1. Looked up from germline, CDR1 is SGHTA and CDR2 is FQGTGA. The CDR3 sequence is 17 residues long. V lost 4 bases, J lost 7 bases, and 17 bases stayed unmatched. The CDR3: CASSSTGQGIRDNEQYF. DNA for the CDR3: TGTGCCAGCAGCTCTACCGGACAGGGGATTCGTGACAATGAGCAGTACTTC.

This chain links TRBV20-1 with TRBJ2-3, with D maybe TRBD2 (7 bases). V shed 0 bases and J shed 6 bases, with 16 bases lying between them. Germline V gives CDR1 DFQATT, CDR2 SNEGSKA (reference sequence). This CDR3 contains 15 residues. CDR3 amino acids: CSARDLGGGGDTQYF. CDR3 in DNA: TGCAGTGCTAGAGATCTAGGGGGGGGCGGGGATACGCAGTATTTT.

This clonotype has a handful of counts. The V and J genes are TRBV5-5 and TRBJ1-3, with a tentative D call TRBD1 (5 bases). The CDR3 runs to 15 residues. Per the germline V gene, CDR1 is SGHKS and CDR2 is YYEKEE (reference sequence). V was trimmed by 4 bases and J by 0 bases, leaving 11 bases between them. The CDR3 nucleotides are TGTGCCAGCAGCCGGAGCAGGGCCTCTGGAAACACCATATATTTT. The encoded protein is CASSRSRASGNTIYF.

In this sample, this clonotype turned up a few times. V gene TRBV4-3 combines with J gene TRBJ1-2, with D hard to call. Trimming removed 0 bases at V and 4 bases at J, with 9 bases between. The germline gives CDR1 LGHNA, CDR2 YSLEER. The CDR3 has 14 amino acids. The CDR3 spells CASSQDGSLYGYTF. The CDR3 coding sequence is TGCGCCAGCAGCCAAGACGGCAGTCTCTATGGCTACACCTTC.

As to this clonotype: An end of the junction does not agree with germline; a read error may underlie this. The CDR3, as DNA: TGTGCCAACAGCCCGAGCACAGATACGCAGTATTTT. It translates to CANSPSTDTQYF. This chain links TRBV9 with TRBJ2-3; D gene ambiguous. Germline assignment: CDR1 SGDLS and CDR2 YYNGEE. The CDR3 runs to 12 residues.

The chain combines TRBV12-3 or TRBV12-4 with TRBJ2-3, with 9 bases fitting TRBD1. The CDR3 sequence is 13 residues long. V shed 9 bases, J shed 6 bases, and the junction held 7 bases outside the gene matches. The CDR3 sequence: CASSGTGFDTQYF. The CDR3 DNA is TGTGCCAGTTCCGGGACAGGGTTCGATACGCAGTATTTT.

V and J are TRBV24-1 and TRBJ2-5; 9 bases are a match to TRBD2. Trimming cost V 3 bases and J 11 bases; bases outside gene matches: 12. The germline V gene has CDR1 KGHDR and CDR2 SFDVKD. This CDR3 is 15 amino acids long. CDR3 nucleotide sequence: TGTGCCACCAGTGATGTTGAGCGGGGGGTGAATGAGCAGTACTTC. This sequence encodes CATSDVERGVNEQYF.

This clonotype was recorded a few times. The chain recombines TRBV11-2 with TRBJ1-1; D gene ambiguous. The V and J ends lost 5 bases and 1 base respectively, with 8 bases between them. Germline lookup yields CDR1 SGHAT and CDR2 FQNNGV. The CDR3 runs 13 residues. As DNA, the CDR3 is TGTGCCAGCAGCCCAAAGGCGAACACTGAAGCTTTCTTT. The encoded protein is CASSPKANTEAFF. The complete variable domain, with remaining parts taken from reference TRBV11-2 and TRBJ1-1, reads EAGVAQSPRYKIIEKRQSVAFWCNPISGHATLYWYQQILGQGPKLLIQFQNNGVVDDSQLPKDRFSAERLKGVDSTLKIQPAKLEDSAVYLCASSPKANTEAFFGQGTRLTVV.

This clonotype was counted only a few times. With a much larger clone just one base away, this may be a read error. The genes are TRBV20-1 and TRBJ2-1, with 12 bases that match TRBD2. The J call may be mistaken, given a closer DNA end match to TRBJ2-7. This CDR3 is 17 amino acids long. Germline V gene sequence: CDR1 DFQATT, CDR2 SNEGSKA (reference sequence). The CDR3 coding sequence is TGCAGTGCTAGTTCTAGCGGGGGGGCTAGCTCCTACAATGAGCAGTACTTC. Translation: CSASSSGGASSYNEQYF.

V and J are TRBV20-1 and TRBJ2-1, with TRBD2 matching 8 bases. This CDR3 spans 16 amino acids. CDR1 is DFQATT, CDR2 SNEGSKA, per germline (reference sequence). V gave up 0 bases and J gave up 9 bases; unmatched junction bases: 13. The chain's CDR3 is CSAREFTSGRGSEQFF. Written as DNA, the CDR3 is TGCAGTGCTAGAGAATTTACAAGCGGGAGAGGGAGTGAGCAGTTCTTC.

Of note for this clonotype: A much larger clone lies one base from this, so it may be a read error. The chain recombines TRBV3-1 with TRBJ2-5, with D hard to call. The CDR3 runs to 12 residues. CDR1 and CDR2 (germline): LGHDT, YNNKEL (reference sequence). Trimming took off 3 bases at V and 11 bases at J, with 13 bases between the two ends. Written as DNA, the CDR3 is TGTGCCAGCAGCCACGCAGTAGAGGAGCAGTACTTC. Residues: CASSHAVEEQYF.

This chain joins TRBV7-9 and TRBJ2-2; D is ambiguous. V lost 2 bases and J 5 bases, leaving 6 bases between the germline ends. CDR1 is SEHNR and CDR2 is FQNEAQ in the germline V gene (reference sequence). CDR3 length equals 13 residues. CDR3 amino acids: CASSLSATGELFF. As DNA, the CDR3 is TGTGCCAGCAGCTTATCAGCGACCGGGGAGCTGTTTTTT. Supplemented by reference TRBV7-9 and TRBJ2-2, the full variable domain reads DTGVSQNPRHKITKRGQNVTFRCDPISEHNRLYWYRQTLGQGPEFLTYFQNEAQLEKSRLLSDRFSAERPKGSFSTLEIQRTEQGDSAMYLCASSLSATGELFFGEGSRLTVL.

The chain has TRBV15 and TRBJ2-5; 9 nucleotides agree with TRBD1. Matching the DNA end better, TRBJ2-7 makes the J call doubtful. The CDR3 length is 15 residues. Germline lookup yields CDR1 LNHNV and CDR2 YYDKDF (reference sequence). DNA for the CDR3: TGTGCCACCAGCAGAACCAGGACAGGGGTCGACGAGCAGTACTTC. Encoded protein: CATSRTRTGVDEQYF.

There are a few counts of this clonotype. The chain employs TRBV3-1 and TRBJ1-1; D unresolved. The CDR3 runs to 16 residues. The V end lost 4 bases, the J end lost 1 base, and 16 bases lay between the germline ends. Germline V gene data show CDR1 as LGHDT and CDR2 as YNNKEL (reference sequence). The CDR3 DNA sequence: TGTGCCAGCAGCCGGAATTCGGGGTTTGGGAACACTGAAGCTTTCTTT. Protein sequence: CASSRNSGFGNTEAFF.

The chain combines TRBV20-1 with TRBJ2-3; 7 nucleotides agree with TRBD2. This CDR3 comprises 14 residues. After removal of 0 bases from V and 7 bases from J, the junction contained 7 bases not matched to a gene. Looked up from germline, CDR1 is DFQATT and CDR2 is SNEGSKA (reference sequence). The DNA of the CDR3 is TGCAGTGCTAGAGATCGGACTAGGAGCCATACGCAGTATTTT. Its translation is CSARDRTRSHTQYF.

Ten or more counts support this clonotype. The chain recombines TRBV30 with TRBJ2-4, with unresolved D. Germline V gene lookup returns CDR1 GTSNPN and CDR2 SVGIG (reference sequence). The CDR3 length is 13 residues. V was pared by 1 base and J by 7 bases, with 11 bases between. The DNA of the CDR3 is TGTGCCTGGAGTGATCAGCTTCCGAACATTCAGTACTTC. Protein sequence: CAWSDQLPNIQYF.

CDR3 coding DNA: TGTGCCAGCAGTGACAGGACTGGCTACACCTTC. As protein: CASSDRTGYTF. This chain joins TRBV6-4 and TRBJ1-2; unclear D gene. V shed 2 bases and J shed 7 bases, with 5 bases lying between them. This CDR3 contains 11 residues. Germline CDR1 reads MRHNA; CDR2 reads SNTAGT.

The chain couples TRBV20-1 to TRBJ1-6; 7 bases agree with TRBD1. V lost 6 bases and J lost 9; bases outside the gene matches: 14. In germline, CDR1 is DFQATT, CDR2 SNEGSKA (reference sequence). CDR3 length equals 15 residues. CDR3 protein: CSARGPGQPSSPLHF. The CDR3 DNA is TGCAGTGCACGAGGGCCGGGACAGCCTAGTTCACCCCTCCACTTT.